The 9 T cell receptor beta chains below come from one sample, sequenced in a study of T cells in Graves' hyperthyroidism and ophthalmopathy. Amplified TCR beta CDR3 regions derived from RNA transcripts. Carried out on the TCR CDR3, a first-round RT-PCR used the HTBI primer set. A single record per CDR3 protein comes from TCRdb applying MiXCR to the multiplex PCR reads. The sample has some 600,000 distinct CDR3 sequences, approximately 15% seen once; the top ten hold 5.8%. Sequenced sample: blood. These receptors were collected from a woman in her twenties or thirties with Graves' hyperthyroidism that later progressed to Graves' ophthalmopathy.

This clonotype has at least ten counts. This chain uses TRBV29-1 with TRBJ1-2; weak D call: TRBD1 (5 bases). CDR1 and CDR2 (germline): SQVTM, ANQGSEA. The CDR3 length is 14 residues. V lost 5 bases and J 7 bases, leaving 20 bases between the germline ends. CDR3: CSVTTAGGISGYTF. DNA of the CDR3: TGCAGCGTTACGACAGCCGGGGGAATTTCTGGCTACACCTTC.

This clonotype was observed many times. The rearrangement uses TRBV29-1 and TRBJ1-2; D is perhaps TRBD1 (5 bases). The V gene's germline CDR1 is SQVTM and CDR2 ANQGSEA. The CDR3 runs to 13 residues. V lost 2 bases and J 1 base, leaving 8 bases between the germline ends. The CDR3 coding sequence is TGCAGCGTTGAACACAGGCTTAACTATGGCTACACCTTC. As protein: CSVEHRLNYGYTF.

There are a few counts of this clonotype. The junction does not match germline at one end; this may be a read error. The chain is built from TRBV11-1 and TRBJ2-3; 9 bases fit TRBD2. This CDR3 has 18 residues. Germline assignment: CDR1 SGHAT and CDR2 FQDESV (reference sequence). The CDR3 here is CASSQGAGGDSSTDTQYF. CDR3 nucleotide sequence: TGCGCCAGCAGCCAAGGGGCGGGAGGGGATTCTAGCACAGATACGCAGTATTTT. The complete variable domain, with remaining parts taken from reference TRBV11-1 and TRBJ2-3, reads EAEVAQSPRYKITEKSQAVAFWCDPISGHATLYWYRQILGQGPELLVQFQDESVVDDSQLPKDRFSAERLKGVDSTLKIQPAELGDSAMYLCASSQGAGGDSSTDTQYFGPGTRLTVL.

This clonotype was seen at least ten times. This chain joins TRBV7-2 and TRBJ1-1; D not resolved. Germline CDR1 and CDR2: SGHTA and FQGNSA. This CDR3 is built from 12 residues. Trimming removed 3 bases at V and 3 bases at J, with 5 bases between. CDR3 coding DNA: TGTGCCAGCAGCTTCTCGGACACTGAAGCTTTCTTT. Protein sequence: CASSFSDTEAFF.

This clonotype was seen repeatedly, ten times or more. The chain joins TRBV2 to TRBJ2-6; D is unclear. CDR1 is SNHLY and CDR2 is FYNNEI in the germline V gene. The CDR3 covers 16 residues. The ends were cut back, 1 base at V and 0 bases at J, with 7 bases in the middle. CDR3 DNA sequence: TGTGCCAGCAGTGAAGGCGGAATCTCTGGGGCCAACGTCCTGACTTTC. Protein product: CASSEGGISGANVLTF.

The chain combines TRBV9 with TRBJ1-1; weak D call: TRBD1 (5 bases). This CDR3 is built from 15 residues. Germline V gene data show CDR1 as SGDLS and CDR2 as YYNGEE. V lost 2 bases, J lost 1 base, and 12 bases lay in between. As DNA, the CDR3 is TGTGCCAGCAGCGTCCCCGCAGGGACGAACACTGAAGCTTTCTTT. This translates into CASSVPAGTNTEAFF.

This clonotype has only a few counts. A read error may explain this, as a much larger clone is one base away. The chain employs TRBV25-1 and TRBJ1-3; the D gene is possibly TRBD1 (5 bases). The V end was cut by 4 bases, the J end by 1 base, with 17 bases between. CDR1 MGHDK and CDR2 SYGVNS come from the germline V gene. CDR3 length: 17 amino acids. CDR3 in amino acids: CASSGYYVRGSGNTIYF. CDR3 DNA sequence: TGTGCCAGCAGTGGATATTACGTAAGGGGTTCTGGAAACACCATATATTTT.

In its sample, this clonotype was seen many times. V gene TRBV3-1 combines with J gene TRBJ1-4; tentatively, D is TRBD1 (5 bases). The germline V gene encodes CDR1 LGHDT and CDR2 YNNKEL (reference sequence). There are 15 residues in the CDR3. Trimming took 5 bases from V and 4 from J, leaving 14 bases between them. CDR3 loop: CASSERGYFNEKLFF. In DNA, the CDR3 is TGTGCCAGCAGCGAGCGGGGGTACTTTAATGAAAAACTGTTTTTT.

This chain uses TRBV5-1 with TRBJ2-7; either TRBD1 or TRBD2 may supply D (5 bases each). Between the trimmed V and J ends, which lost 3 bases and 1 base, there was a span of 29 bases. The CDR3 contains 20 residues. Germline V lookup: CDR1 SGHRS, CDR2 YFSETQ. CDR3 sequence: CASSYGAKRVERPKSYEQYF. CDR3 in DNA: TGCGCCAGCAGCTACGGGGCGAAGAGGGTGGAGCGCCCTAAATCCTACGAGCAGTACTTC.